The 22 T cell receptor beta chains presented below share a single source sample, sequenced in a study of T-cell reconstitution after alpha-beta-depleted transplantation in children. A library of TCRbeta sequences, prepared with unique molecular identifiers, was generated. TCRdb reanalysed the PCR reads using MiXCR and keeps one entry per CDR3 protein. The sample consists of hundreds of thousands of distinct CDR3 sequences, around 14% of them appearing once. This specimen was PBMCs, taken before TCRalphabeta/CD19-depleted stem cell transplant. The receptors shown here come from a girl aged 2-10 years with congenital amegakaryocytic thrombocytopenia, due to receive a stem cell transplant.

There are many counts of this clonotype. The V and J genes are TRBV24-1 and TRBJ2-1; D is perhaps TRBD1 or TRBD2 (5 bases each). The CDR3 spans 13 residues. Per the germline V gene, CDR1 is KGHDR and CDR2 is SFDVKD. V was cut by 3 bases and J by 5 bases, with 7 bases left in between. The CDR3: CATSDGTNNEQFF. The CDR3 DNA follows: TGTGCCACCAGTGATGGGACCAACAATGAGCAGTTCTTC.

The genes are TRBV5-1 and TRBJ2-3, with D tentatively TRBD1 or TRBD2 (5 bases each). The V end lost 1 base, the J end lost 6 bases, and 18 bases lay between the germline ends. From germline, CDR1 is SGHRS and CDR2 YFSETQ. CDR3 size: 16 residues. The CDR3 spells CASSLSLGAAFDTQYF. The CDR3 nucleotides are TGCGCCAGCAGCTTGAGTCTCGGGGCCGCTTTCGATACGCAGTATTTT.

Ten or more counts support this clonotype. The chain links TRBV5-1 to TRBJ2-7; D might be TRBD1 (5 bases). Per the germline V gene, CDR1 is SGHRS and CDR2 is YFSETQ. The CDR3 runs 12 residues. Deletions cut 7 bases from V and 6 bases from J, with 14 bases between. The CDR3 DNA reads TGCGCCAGCCACGACAGAGGTGGCGAGCAGTACTTC. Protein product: CASHDRGGEQYF.

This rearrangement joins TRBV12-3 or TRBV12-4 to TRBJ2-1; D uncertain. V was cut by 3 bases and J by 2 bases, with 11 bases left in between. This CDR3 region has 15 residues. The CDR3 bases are TGTGCCAGCAGTTTCAACTCCAAGACCTACAATGAGCAGTTCTTC. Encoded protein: CASSFNSKTYNEQFF.

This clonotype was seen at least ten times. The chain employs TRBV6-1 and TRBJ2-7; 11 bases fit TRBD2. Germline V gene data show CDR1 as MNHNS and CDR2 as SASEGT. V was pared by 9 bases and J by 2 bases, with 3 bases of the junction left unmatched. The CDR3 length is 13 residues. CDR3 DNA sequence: TGTGCCAGAGGGACTAGCGGAACCTACGAGCAGTACTTC. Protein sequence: CARGTSGTYEQYF.

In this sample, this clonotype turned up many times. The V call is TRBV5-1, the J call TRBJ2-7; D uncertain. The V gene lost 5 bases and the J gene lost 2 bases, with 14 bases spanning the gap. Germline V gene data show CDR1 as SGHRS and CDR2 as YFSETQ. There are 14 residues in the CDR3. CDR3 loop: CASSLDGIPYEQYF. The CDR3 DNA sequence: TGCGCCAGCAGTCTGGACGGTATTCCCTACGAGCAGTACTTC. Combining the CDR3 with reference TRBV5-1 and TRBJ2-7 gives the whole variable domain KAGVTQTPRYLIKTRGQQVTLSCSPISGHRSVSWYQQTPGQGLQFLFEYFSETQRNKGNFPGRFSGRQFSNSRSEMNVSTLELGDSALYLCASSLDGIPYEQYFGPGTRLTVT.

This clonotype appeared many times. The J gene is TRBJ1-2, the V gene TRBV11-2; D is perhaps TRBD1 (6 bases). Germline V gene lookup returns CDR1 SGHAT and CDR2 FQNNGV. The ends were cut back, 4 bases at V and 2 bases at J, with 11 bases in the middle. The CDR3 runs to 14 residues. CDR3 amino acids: CASSSYRENYGYTF. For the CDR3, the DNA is TGTGCCAGCAGCTCCTACAGGGAGAACTATGGCTACACCTTC.

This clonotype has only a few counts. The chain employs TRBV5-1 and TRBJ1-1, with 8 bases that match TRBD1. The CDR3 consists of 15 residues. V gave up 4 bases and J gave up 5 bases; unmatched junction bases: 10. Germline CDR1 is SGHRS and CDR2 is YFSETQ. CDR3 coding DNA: TGCGCCAGCAGCCGGGCGACAGGGGTGCGAACTGAAGCTTTCTTT. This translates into CASSRATGVRTEAFF.

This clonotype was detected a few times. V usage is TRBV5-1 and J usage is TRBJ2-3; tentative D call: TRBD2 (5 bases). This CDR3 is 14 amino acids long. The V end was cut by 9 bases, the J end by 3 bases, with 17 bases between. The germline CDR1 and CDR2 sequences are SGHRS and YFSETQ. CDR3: CATSGPWETDTQYF. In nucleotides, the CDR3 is TGCGCCACCTCCGGGCCCTGGGAGACAGATACGCAGTATTTT.

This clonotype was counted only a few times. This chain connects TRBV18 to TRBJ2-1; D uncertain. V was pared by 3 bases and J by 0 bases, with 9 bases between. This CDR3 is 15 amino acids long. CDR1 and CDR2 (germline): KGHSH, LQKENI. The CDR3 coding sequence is TGTGCCAGCTCACCCAGCTTTTACTCCTACAATGAGCAGTTCTTC. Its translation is CASSPSFYSYNEQFF. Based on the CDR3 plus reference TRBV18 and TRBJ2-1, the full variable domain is NAGVMQNPRHLVRRRGQEARLRCSPMKGHSHVYWYRQLPEEGLKFMVYLQKENIIDESGMPKERFSAEFPKEGPSILRIQQVVRGDSAAYFCASSPSFYSYNEQFFGPGTRLTVL.

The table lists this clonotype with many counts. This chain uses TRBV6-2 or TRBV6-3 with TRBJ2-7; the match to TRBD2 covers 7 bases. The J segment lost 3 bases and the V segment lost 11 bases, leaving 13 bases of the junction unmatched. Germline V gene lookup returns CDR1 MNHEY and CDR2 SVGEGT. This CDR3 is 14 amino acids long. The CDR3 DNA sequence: TGTGCCTCCACAACTGGACTAGGGTTCTACGAGCAGTACTTC. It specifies CASTTGLGFYEQYF.

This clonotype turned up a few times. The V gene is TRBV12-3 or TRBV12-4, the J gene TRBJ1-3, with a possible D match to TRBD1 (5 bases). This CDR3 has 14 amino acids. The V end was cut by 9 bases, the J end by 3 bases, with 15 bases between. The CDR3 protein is CASASGVYGNTIYF. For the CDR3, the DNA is TGTGCCAGTGCTTCGGGGGTCTATGGAAACACCATATATTTT.

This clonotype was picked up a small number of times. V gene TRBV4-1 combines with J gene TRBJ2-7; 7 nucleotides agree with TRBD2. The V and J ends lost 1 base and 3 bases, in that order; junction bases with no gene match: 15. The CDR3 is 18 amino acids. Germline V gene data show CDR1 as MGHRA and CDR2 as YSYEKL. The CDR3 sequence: CASSQVGLRRRESYEQYF. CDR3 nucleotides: TGCGCCAGCAGCCAAGTTGGGTTAAGGCGGCGGGAGAGCTACGAGCAGTACTTC.

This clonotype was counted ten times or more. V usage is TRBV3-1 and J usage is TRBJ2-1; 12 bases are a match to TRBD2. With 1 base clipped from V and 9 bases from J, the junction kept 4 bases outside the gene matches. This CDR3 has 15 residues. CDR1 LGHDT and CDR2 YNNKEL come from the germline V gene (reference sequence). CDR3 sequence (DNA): TGTGCCAGCAGCCAAGTGACTAGCGGGAGAGTTGAGCAGTTCTTC. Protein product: CASSQVTSGRVEQFF.

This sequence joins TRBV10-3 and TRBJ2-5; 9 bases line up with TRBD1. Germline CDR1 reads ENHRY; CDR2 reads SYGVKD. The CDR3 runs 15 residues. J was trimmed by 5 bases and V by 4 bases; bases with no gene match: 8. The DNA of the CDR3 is TGTGCCATCAGTGTAATACAGGGGGCAGGGGAGACCCAGTACTTC. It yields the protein CAISVIQGAGETQYF.

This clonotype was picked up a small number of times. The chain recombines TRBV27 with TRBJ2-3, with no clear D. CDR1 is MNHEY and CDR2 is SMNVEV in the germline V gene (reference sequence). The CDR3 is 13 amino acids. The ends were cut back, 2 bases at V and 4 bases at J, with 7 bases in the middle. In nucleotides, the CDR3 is TGTGCCAGCAGTTTAGTAGAACCAGATACGCAGTATTTT. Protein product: CASSLVEPDTQYF.

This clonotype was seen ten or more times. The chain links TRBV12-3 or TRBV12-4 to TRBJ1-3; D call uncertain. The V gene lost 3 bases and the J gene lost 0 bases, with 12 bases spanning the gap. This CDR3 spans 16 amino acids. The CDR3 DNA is TGTGCCAGCAGTTTCCCCAGTCTTTTCTCTGGAAACACCATATATTTT. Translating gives CASSFPSLFSGNTIYF.

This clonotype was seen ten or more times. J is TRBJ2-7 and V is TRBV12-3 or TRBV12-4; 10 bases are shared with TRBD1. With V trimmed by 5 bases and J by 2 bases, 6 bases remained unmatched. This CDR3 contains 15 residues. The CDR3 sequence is CASSPTGTGAYEQYF. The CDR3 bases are TGTGCCAGCAGTCCAACCGGGACAGGGGCCTACGAGCAGTACTTC.

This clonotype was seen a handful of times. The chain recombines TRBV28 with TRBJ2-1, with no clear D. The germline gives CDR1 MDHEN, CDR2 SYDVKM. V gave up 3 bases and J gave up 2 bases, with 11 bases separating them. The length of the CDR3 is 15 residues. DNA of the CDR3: TGTGCCAGCAGTTTTCCGGCAGGAACCTACAATGAGCAGTTCTTC. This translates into CASSFPAGTYNEQFF.

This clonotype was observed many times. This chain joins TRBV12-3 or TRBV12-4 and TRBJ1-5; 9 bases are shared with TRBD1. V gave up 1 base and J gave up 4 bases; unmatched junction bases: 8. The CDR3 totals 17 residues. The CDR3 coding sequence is TGTGCCAGCAGTTTAGATCTGGGACAGGGCGGGAATCAGCCCCAGCATTTT. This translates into CASSLDLGQGGNQPQHF.

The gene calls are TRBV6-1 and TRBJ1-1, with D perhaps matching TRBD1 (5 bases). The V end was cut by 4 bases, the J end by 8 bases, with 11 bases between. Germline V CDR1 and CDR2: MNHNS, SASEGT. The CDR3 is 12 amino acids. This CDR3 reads CASSAGRGEAFF. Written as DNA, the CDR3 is TGTGCCAGCAGTGCAGGACGGGGCGAAGCTTTCTTT.

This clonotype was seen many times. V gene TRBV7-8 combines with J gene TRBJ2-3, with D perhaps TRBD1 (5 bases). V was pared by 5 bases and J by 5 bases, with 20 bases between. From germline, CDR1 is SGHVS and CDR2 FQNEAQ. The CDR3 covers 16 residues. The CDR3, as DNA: TGTGCCAGCAGCCCTAGGGGCGAGTCCAGCTTAGATACGCAGTATTTT. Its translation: CASSPRGESSLDTQYF. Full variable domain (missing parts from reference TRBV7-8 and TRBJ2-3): GAGVSQSPRYKVAKRGQDVALRCDPISGHVSLFWYQQALGQGPEFLTYFQNEAQLDKSGLPSDRFFAERPEGSVSTLKIQRTQQEDSAVYLCASSPRGESSLDTQYFGPGTRLTVL.